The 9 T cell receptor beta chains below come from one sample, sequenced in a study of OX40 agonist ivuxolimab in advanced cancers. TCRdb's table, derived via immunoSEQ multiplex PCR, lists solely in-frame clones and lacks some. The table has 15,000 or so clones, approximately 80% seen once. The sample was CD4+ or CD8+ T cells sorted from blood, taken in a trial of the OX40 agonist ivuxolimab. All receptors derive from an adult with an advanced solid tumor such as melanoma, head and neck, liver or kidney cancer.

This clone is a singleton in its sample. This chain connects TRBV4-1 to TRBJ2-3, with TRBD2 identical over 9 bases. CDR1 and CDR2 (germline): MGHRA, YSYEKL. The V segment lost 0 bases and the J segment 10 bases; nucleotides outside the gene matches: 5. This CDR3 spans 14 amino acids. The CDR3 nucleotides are TGCGCCAGCAGCCAAGAGGGGGCGGGGGGGCCGCAGTATTTT. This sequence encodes CASSQEGAGGPQYF.

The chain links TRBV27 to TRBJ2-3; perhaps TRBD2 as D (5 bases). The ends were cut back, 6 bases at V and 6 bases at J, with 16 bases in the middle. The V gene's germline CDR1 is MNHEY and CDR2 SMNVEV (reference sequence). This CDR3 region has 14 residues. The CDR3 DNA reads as TGTGCCAGCAGCCTCAGCCTACTAGGGGATACGCAGTATTTT. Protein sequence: CASSLSLLGDTQYF.

The CDR3 loop reads CASRGIVNEKLFF. CDR3 nucleotides: TGTGCCAGCAGGGGGATCGTTAATGAAAAACTGTTTTTT. This sequence joins TRBV6-5 and TRBJ1-4; unclear D gene. V was shortened by 6 bases and J by 4 bases, with 9 bases between the two germline ends. This CDR3 has 13 residues. The germline gives CDR1 MNHEY, CDR2 SVGAGI.

The CDR3 loop is CTSRNQSRANVLTF. The CDR3 DNA reads TGCACCAGCAGGAATCAAAGTCGGGCCAACGTCCTGACTTTC. V usage is TRBV1 and J usage is TRBJ2-6. TRBV1 is a listed pseudogene. This CDR3 has 14 amino acids.

CDR3 nucleotide sequence: TGTGCCAGCAGCTTATTCGAGACAGGGGGACGGGGCTACACCTTC. It specifies CASSLFETGGRGYTF. The chain uses TRBV11-2 and TRBJ1-2, with 9 bases lining up with TRBD1. V lost 2 bases and J lost 8; bases outside the gene matches: 9. Per the germline V gene, CDR1 is SGHAT and CDR2 is FQNNGV. The CDR3 is 15 amino acids. Complete variable domain (other parts from reference TRBV11-2 and TRBJ1-2): EAGVAQSPRYKIIEKRQSVAFWCNPISGHATLYWYQQILGQGPKLLIQFQNNGVVDDSQLPKDRFSAERLKGVDSTLKIQPAKLEDSAVYLCASSLFETGGRGYTFGSGTRLTVV.

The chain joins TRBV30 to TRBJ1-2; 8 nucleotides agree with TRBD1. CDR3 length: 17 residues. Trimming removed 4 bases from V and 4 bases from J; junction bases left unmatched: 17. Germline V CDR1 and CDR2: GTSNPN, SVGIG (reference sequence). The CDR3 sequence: CAWIELRTGYGGYGYTF. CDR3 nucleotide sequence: TGTGCCTGGATTGAGTTACGGACAGGGTATGGCGGCTATGGCTACACCTTC.

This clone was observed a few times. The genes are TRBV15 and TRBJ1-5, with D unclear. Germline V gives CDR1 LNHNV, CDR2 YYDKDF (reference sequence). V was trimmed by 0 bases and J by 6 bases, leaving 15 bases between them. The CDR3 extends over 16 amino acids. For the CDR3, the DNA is TGTGCCACCAGCAGAGATAGGCCCGCCTCTGGTCAGCCCCAGCATTTT. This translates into CATSRDRPASGQPQHF.

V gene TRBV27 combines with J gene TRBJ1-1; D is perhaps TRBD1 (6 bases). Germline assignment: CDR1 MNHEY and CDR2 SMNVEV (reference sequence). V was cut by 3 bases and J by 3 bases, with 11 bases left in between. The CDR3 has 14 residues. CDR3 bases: TGTGCCAGCAGTTTTACGGGGGGCCACACTGAAGCTTTCTTT. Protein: CASSFTGGHTEAFF.

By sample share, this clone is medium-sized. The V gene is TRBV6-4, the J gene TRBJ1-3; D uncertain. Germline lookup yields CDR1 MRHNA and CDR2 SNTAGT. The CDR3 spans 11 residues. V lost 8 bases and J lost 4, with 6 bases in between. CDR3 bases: TGTGCCAGCCATCTGGGAAACACCATATATTTT. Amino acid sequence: CASHLGNTIYF.